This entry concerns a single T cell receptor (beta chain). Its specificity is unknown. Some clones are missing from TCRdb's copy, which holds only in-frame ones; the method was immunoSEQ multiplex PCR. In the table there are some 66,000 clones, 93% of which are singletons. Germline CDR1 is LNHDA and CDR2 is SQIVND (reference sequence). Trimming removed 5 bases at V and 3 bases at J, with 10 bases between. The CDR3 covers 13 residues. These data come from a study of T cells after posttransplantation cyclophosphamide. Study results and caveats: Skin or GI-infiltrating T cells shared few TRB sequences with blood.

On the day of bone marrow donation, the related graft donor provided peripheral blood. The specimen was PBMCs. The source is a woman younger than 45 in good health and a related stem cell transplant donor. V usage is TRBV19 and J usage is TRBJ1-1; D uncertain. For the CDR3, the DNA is TGTGCCAGTAGTCTGGGGAGTTACACTGAAGCTTTCTTT. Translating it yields CASSLGSYTEAFF.